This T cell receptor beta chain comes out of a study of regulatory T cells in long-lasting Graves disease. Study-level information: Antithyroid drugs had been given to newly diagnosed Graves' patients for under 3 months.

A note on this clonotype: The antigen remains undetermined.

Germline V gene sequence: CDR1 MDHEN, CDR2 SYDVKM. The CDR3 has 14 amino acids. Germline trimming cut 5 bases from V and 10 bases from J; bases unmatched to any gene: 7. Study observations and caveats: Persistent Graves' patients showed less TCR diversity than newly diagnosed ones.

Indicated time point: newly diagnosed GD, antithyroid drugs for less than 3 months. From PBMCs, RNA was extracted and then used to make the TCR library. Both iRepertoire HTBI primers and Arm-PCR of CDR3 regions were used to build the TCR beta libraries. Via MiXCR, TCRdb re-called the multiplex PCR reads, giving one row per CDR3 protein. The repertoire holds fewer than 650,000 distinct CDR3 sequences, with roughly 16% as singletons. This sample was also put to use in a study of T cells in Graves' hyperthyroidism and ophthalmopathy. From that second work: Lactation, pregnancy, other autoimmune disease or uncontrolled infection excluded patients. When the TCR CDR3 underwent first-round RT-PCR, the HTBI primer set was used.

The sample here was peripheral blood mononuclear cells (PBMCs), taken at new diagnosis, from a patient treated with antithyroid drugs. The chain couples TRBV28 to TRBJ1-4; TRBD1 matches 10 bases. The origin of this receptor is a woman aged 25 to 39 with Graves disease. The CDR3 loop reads CASSRRDRGGKLFF. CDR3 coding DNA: TGTGCCAGCAGTCGCCGGGACAGGGGAGGAAAACTGTTTTTT.